This T cell receptor beta chain was observed in a study of blood T cells in healthy people across ages. The overall study: About one barcoded beta molecule was captured per two T cells (by template switching).

A second PCR, run for roughly 6 to 11 cycles, used a sample-barcoded 5' primer plus a J-beta primer mix. A single record per CDR3 protein comes from TCRdb applying MiXCR to the 5' RACE reads. This sample carries about 730,000 distinct CDR3 sequences, roughly 44% of them seen once, and the ten largest clones take 20% to 25%. Study-level findings and limits: Researchers deemed the diversity estimates from one million T cells underestimates. Whereas aged donors had fewer naive CD4+ cells, long-lived donors had more of them and higher diversity. The study lacked donor CMV status, which possibly confounded expanded clonotype changes.

In its sample, this clonotype was seen many times. Its antigen is unknown. The sequenced material came from blood. The source of this sequence is a woman aged 60-75 years in good health.

CDR3 DNA: TGCAGTGCTAGCCCCGGGGCGGGCAATGAGCAGTTCTTC. Translating gives CSASPGAGNEQFF. This rearrangement joins TRBV20-1 to TRBJ2-1; D tentatively fits TRBD1 or TRBD2 (5 bases each). Trimming left V 3 bases short and J 6 bases short, with 12 bases between. Germline lookup yields CDR1 DFQATT and CDR2 SNEGSKA (reference sequence). The CDR3 has 13 amino acids.